The 9 T cell receptor beta chains below all came from one sample that was sequenced in a study of T-cell memory formation after mild COVID-19. TCRdb used MiXCR to reprocess the 5' RACE reads, holding one entry per CDR3 protein. This sample yields fewer than 700,000 distinct CDR3 sequences, of which less than 25% are seen a single time; roughly 8.1% belongs to the top ten. Sequenced input: PBMCs or a T cell subset sorted from them (not recorded which). All receptors derive from an adult woman who had mild COVID-19 (a few samples of this study predate the infection). Cell type and time point are not known.

This clonotype was detected only a few times. V gene TRBV5-1 combines with J gene TRBJ2-1; possible D gene TRBD1, 5 bases. The CDR3 consists of 13 residues. CDR1 SGHRS and CDR2 YFSETQ come from the germline V gene. The V and J ends lost 3 bases and 8 bases respectively, with 12 bases between them. CDR3 sequence reads: CASSSAGNDEQFF. In DNA, the CDR3 is TGCGCCAGCAGCTCGGCAGGGAACGATGAGCAGTTCTTC.

In this sample, this clonotype turned up many times. J is TRBJ2-1 and V is TRBV28, with unresolved D. Per germline, CDR1 MDHEN and CDR2 SYDVKM. The V end lost 8 bases, the J end lost 0 bases, and 17 bases lay between the germline ends. The CDR3 has 16 amino acids. The CDR3 here is CASGPRSTSSYNEQFF. In DNA form, the CDR3 reads TGTGCCAGCGGCCCCCGAAGCACGAGCTCCTACAATGAGCAGTTCTTC.

This clonotype has more than one count but fewer than ten. The chain is built from TRBV29-1 and TRBJ2-7; 7 nucleotides agree with TRBD1. V shed 7 bases and J 3 bases; nucleotides not matched to a gene: 3. CDR3 size: 11 residues. Germline V gene sequence: CDR1 SQVTM, CDR2 ANQGSEA. The CDR3 DNA reads TGCAGCGGACGGGACAGCTACGAGCAGTACTTC. Amino acid sequence: CSGRDSYEQYF.

In DNA, the CDR3 is TGTGCCAGCAGCTTGAGACAGGGGGCCGAGCTGAATCAGGAGTTCTTC. Protein: CASSLRQGAELNQEFF. This chain links TRBV11-1 with TRBJ2-1, with 10 bases matching TRBD1. V was clipped by 3 bases and J by 14 bases; unmatched bases: 16. Germline assignment: CDR1 SGHAT and CDR2 FQDESV (reference sequence). CDR3 size: 16 residues.

The sample holds a few counts of this clonotype. DNA for the CDR3: TGTGCCACCAGCAGGTCCCGAGAGCTCAGCAATCAGCCCCAGCATTTT. Amino acid sequence: CATSRSRELSNQPQHF. V is TRBV15 and J is TRBJ1-5, with no clear D. Deletions cut 3 bases from V and 1 base from J, with 13 bases between. Germline V gene sequence: CDR1 LNHNV, CDR2 YYDKDF (reference sequence). The CDR3 consists of 16 residues.

This chain links TRBV10-3 with TRBJ1-2; 10 nucleotides align to TRBD1. The germline gives CDR1 ENHRY, CDR2 SYGVKD. The junction had 3 bases not matched to a gene; V was cut back by 3 bases and J by 8 bases. This CDR3 region has 13 residues. This CDR3 reads CAISDGQGEGYTF. The CDR3 coding sequence is TGTGCCATCAGTGACGGACAGGGGGAAGGCTACACCTTC.

This clonotype was found a few times. This chain connects TRBV6-5 to TRBJ1-2; D gene uncertain. With 0 bases removed from V and 3 bases from J, the gap between germline ends came to 11 bases. This CDR3 spans 15 amino acids. Looked up from germline, CDR1 is MNHEY and CDR2 is SVGAGI. In DNA form, the CDR3 reads TGTGCCAGCAGTTACTCGGCAGGCCCCTACTATGGCTACACCTTC. Translation: CASSYSAGPYYGYTF.

This clonotype was counted a few times. V usage is TRBV20-1 and J usage is TRBJ2-2; 11 bases line up with TRBD2. In germline, CDR1 is DFQATT, CDR2 SNEGSKA (reference sequence). The CDR3 has 14 amino acids. The junction had 5 bases not matched to a gene; V was cut back by 4 bases and J by 7 bases. This CDR3 reads CSAIAGGPNGELFF. For the CDR3, the DNA is TGCAGTGCTATAGCGGGGGGGCCGAACGGGGAGCTGTTTTTT.

This clonotype was observed at least ten times. Here the CDR3 DNA reads TGTGCCAGCAGTTCGCGACAGAGGATTGGCAATGAGCAGTTCTTC. Translated, it gives CASSSRQRIGNEQFF. The chain is built from TRBV27 and TRBJ2-1, with D perhaps TRBD1 (5 bases). Germline CDR1 reads MNHEY; CDR2 reads SMNVEV (reference sequence). The CDR3 extends over 15 amino acids. Trimming left V 4 bases short and J 6 bases short, with 16 bases between.